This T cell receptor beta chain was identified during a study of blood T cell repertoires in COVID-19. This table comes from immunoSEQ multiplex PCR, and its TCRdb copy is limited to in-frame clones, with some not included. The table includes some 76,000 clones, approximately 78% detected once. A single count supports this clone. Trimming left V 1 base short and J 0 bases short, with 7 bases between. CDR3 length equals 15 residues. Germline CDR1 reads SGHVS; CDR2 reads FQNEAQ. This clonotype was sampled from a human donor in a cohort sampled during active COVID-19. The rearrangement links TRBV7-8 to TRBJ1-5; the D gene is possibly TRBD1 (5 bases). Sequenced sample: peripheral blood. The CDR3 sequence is CASSLEGASNQPQHF. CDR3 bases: TGTGCCAGCAGCTTAGAAGGGGCTAGCAATCAGCCCCAGCATTTT.